This T cell receptor beta chain comes out of a study of shared clonotypes between healthy human individuals. Germline CDR1 is MNHNY and CDR2 is SVGAGI (reference sequence). There are 15 residues in the CDR3. Trimming took off 7 bases at V and 4 bases at J, with 18 bases between the two ends. Only Caucasian adults living in Nashville, Tennessee made up the donor group. Each subset's genomic DNA was split evenly across several immunoSEQ plates. Here immunoSEQ multiplex PCR was the method, and the copy in TCRdb shows in-frame clones only, minus some. The data contain about 690,000 clones, less than 95% of them singletons.

Sequencing used memory CD8+ T cells from PBMCs. Subset of the sample: CD45RO+ cells pooled with CCR7-negative TemRA cells. The source of this sequence is a man between 18 and 29 years old in good health. Some clones in this sample may be carry-over from other donors' samples. J is TRBJ2-3 and V is TRBV6-6; D might be TRBD2 (5 bases). The CDR3 nucleotides are TGTGCCAGCAACCCTCTAGCCAACCACCCAGATACGCAGTATTTT. Translating gives CASNPLANHPDTQYF.